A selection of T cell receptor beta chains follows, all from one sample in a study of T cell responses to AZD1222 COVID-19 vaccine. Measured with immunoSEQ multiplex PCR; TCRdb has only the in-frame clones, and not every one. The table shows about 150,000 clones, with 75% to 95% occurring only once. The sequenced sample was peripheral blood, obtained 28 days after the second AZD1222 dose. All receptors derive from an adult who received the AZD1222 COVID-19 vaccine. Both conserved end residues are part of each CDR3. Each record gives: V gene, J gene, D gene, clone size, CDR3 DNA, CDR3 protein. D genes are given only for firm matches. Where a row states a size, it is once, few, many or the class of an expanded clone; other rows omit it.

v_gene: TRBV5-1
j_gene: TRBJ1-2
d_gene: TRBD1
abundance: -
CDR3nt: TGCGCCAGCAGCTTACAGGGGTCTAACTATGGCTACACCTTC
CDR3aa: CASSLQGSNYGYTF

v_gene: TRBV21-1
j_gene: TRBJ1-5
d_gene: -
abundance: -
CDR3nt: TGTGCCAGCAGCAAAGATCTGCAGAGGGGCAATCAGCCCCAGCATTTT
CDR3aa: CASSKDLQRGNQPQHF

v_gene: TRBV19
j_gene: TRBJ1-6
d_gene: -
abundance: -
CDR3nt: TGTGCCAGTAGTATGGAGAATTCACCCCTCCACTTT
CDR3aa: CASSMENSPLHF

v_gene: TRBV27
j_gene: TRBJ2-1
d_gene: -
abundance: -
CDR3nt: TGTGCCAGCAGCCGTCCCTCACTAGCCGGAACGAATGAGCAGTTCTTC
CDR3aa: CASSRPSLAGTNEQFF

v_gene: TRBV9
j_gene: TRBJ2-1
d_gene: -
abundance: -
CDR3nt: TGTGCCAGCAGCGCACACGAGGCTAGTATGGAGCTCTACAATGAGCAGTTCTTC
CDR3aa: CASSAHEASMELYNEQFF

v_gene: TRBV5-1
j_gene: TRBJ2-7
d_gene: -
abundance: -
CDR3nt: TGCGCCAGCAGCTTGGCCGAGGACCCCTACGAGCAGTACTTC
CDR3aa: CASSLAEDPYEQYF

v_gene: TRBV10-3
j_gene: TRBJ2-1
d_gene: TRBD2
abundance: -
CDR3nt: TGTGCCATCAGTGACCGACTAGCGGGGCAAGGGGATGAGCAGTTCTTC
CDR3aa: CAISDRLAGQGDEQFF

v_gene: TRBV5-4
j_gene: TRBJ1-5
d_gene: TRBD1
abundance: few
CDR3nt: TGTGCCAGCAGCCCTTCGACAGGGTCTTATAGCAATCAGCCCCAGCATTTT
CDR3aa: CASSPSTGSYSNQPQHF

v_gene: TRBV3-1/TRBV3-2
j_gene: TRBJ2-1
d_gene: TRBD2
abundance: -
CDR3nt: TGTGCCAGCAGCCAAGGGACTAGCTCGTACAATGAGCAGTTCTTC
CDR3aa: CASSQGTSSYNEQFF

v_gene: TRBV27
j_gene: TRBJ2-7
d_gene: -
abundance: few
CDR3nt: TGTGCCAGCAGTACCCGGTTTCAGCGGCACTCCTACGAGCAGTACTTC
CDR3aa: CASSTRFQRHSYEQYF

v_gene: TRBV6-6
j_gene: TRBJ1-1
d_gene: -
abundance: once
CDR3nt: TGTGCCAGCACCCCACCGAGCGGCCCCACTGAAGCTTTCTTT
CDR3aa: CASTPPSGPTEAFF

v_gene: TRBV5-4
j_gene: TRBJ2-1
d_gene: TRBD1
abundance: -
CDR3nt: TGTGCCAGCAGCTTGGCGACGGGACAGGGGTTCAATGAGCAGTTCTTC
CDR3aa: CASSLATGQGFNEQFF

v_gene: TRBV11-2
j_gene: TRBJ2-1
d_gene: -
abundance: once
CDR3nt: TGTGCCAGCAGCTTAGACAGGGACAATGAGCAGTTCTTC
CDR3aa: CASSLDRDNEQFF

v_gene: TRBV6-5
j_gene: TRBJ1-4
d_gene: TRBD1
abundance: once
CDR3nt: TGTGCCAGCAGCTATACCGGGACAGACACTGAAAAACTGTTTTTT
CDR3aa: CASSYTGTDTEKLFF

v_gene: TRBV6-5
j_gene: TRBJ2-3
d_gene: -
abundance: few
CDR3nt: TGTGCCAGCAGCCATAGCGACACAGATACGCAGTATTTT
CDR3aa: CASSHSDTDTQYF

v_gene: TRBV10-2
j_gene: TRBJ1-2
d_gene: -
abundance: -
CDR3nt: TGCGCCAGCATCGGGACAATAGATGGCTACACCTTC
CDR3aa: CASIGTIDGYTF

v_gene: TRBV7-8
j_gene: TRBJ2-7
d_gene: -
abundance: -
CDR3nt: TGTGCCAGCAGCTTAGATATAGGGATGGGCGAGCAGTACTTC
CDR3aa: CASSLDIGMGEQYF

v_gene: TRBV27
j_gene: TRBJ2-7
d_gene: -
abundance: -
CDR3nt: TGTGCCACCGGACACCCCTACGAGCAGTACTTC
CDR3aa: CATGHPYEQYF

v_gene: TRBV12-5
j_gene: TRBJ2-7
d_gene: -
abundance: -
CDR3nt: TGTGCTAGTGGCGGGAGCCCTGAGGTGGCGAGCTCCTACGAGCAGTACTTC
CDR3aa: CASGGSPEVASSYEQYF

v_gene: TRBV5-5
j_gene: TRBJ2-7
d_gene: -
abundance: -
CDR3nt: TGTGCCAGCAGCTTGCCAGGGAAGTATGAGCAGTACTTC
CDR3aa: CASSLPGKYEQYF

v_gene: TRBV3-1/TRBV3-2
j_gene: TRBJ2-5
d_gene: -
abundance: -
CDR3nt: TGTGCCAGCAGCCAAGAAGGGGGGTGGGCCCAGTACTTC
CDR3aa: CASSQEGGWAQYF

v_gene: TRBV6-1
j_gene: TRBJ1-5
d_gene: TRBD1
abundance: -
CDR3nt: TGTGCCAGCAGTGACTTAAGATCAGGGGGTCGTCAGCCCCAGCATTTT
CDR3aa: CASSDLRSGGRQPQHF

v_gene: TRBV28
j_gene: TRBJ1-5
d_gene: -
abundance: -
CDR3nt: TGTGCCAGCAGTCCATACGGACAGAGCAATAGCAATCAGCCCCAGCATTTT
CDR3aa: CASSPYGQSNSNQPQHF

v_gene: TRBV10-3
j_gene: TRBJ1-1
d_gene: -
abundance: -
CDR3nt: TGTGCCATCAGTGGGGGGCTGGGACAATCACCTGAAGCTTTCTTT
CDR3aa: CAISGGLGQSPEAFF

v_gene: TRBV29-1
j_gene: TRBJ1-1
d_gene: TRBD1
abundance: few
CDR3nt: TGCAGCTTCGACAGGGTGGGGGGCACTGAAGCTTTCTTT
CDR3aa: CSFDRVGGTEAFF

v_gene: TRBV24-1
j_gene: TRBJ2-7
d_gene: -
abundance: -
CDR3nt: TGTGACCCCCCAAAGAACGAGCAGTACTTC
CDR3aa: CDPPKNEQYF

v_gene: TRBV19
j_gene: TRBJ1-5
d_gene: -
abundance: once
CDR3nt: TGTGCCAGTAGTTACGAGGTCCGCAATCAGCCCCAGCATTTT
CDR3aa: CASSYEVRNQPQHF

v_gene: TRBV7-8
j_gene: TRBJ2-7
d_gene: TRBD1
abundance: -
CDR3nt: TGTGCCAGCAGCCCCAAGAGTGGGACAGGGACCTACGAGCAGTACTTC
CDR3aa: CASSPKSGTGTYEQYF

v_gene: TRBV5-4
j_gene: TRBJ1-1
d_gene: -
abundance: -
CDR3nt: TGTGCCAGCAGGGGAAGGGACACTGAAGCTTTCTTT
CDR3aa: CASRGRDTEAFF

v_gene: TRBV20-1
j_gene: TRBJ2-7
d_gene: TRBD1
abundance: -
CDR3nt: TGCAGTGCTAGTTTTGGACAGGGGGCTCAAACCTACGAGCAGTACTTC
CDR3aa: CSASFGQGAQTYEQYF

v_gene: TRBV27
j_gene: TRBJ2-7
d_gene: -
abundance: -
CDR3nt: TGTGCCAGCAGTTTAGGCTCCAGGTTCACCTACGAGCAGTACTTC
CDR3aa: CASSLGSRFTYEQYF

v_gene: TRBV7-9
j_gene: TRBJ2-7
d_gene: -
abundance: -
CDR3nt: TGTGCCAGCAGGGACACCTCCTACGAGCAGTACTTC
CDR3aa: CASRDTSYEQYF

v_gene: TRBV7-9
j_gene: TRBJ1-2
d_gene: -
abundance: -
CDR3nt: TGTGCCAGCAGCTTGGGTGTTGCGACAGGTCGGTATGGCTACACCTTC
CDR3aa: CASSLGVATGRYGYTF

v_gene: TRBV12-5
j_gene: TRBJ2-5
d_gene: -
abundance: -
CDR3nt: TGTGCTAGTGGGTCCCAGGGTTTGGGGGCCCAAGAGACCCAGTACTTC
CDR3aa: CASGSQGLGAQETQYF